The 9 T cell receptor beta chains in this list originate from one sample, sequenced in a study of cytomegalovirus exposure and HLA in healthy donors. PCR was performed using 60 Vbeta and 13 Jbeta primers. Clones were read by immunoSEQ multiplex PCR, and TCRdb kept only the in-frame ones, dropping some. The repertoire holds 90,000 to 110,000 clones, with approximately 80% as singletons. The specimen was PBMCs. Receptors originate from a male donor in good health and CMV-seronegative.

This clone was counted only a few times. The CDR3 nucleotides are TGCGCCAGCAGCCAATGGACTAGCGGGAGGGCTCACTACGAGCAGTACTTC. Translation gives CASSQWTSGRAHYEQYF. This chain links TRBV4-1 with TRBJ2-7; 15 bases line up with TRBD2. The germline V gene encodes CDR1 MGHRA and CDR2 YSYEKL. The CDR3 loop spans 17 amino acids. V was clipped by 2 bases and J by 3 bases; unmatched bases: 5.

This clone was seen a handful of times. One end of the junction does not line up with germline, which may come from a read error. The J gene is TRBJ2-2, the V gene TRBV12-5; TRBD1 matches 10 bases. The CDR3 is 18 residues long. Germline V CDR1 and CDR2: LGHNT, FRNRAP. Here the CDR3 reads CASGLGGQGNQNTGELFF. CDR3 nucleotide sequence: TGTGCTAGTGGATTGGGGGGACAGGGGAATCAGAACACCGGGGAGCTGTTTTTT.

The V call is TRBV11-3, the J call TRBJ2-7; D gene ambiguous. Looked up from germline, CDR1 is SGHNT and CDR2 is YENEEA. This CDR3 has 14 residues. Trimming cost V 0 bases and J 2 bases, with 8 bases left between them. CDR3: CASSLDGQTYEQYF. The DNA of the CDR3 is TGTGCCAGCAGCTTAGATGGGCAGACCTACGAGCAGTACTTC.

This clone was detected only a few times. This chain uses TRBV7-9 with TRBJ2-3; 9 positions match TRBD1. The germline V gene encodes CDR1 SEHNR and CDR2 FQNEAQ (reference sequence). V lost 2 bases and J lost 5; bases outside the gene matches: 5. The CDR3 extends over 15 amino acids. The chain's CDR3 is CASSLMGQGLDTQYF. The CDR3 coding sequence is TGTGCCAGCAGCTTAATGGGACAGGGTTTAGATACGCAGTATTTT.

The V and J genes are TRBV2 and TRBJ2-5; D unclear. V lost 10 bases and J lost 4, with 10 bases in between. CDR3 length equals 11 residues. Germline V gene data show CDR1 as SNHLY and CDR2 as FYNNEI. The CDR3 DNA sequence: TGTGCCACCGGAGTCGGAGAGACCCAGTACTTC. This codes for CATGVGETQYF.

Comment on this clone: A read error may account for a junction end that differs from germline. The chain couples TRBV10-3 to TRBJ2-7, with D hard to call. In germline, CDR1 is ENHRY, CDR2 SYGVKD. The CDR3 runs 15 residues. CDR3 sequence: CASSSPRINSYEQYF. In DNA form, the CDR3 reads TGTGCCAGCAGTTCACCTAGGATCAACTCCTACGAGCAGTACTTC.

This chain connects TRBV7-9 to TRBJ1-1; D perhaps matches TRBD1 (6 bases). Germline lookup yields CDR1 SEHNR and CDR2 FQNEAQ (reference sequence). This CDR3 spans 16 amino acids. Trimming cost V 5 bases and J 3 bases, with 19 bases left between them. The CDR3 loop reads CASSHPRGGRDTEAFF. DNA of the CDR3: TGTGCCAGCAGCCACCCCCGAGGGGGTCGGGACACTGAAGCTTTCTTT.

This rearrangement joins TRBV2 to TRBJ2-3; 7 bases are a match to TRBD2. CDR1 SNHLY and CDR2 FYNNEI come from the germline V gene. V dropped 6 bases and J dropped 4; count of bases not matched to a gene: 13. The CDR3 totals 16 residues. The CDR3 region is CASRERGLLGADTQYF. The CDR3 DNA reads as TGTGCCAGCAGAGAGCGGGGACTGCTAGGAGCAGATACGCAGTATTTT.

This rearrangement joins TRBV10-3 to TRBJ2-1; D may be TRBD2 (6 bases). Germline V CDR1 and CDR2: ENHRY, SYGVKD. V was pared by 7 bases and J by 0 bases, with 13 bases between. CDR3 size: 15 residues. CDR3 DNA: TGTGCCATCATCGGGGACTCGCTCTCCTACAATGAGCAGTTCTTC. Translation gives CAIIGDSLSYNEQFF.